This T cell receptor (beta chain) was documented in a study of CD8 T cells in ankylosing spondylitis. TCRdb re-derived calls from the 5' RACE reads in MiXCR, one entry per CDR3 protein. The table records 470,000 or so distinct CDR3 sequences, 26% of them present only once. V lost 10 bases, J lost 9 bases, and 12 bases stayed unmatched. CDR3 size: 14 residues. In its sample, this clonotype was seen a few times. Its matching antigen is unknown. Study conclusions and caveats: What seemed typical of ankylosing spondylitis blood was a TCR beta motif built from eight highly homologous variants.

The receptor comes from a male donor with ankylosing spondylitis. The sample was blood, either unsorted or a sorted T cell fraction (not recorded which). This chain connects TRBV12-3 or TRBV12-4 to TRBJ2-1; 10 bases match TRBD2. The CDR3 DNA reads TGTGCCACCGAGCGGGAGGGCCCTTTGGGTGAGCAGTTCTTC. Translation: CATEREGPLGEQFF.